The next 20 T cell receptor beta chains were all read from a single sample in a study of blood T cell repertoires in COVID-19. Assay used: immunoSEQ multiplex PCR; TCRdb lists only in-frame clones, some missing. The table shows about 74,000 clones, with around nine tenths occurring only once. Input material: peripheral blood. These receptors all come from a woman at least 80 years old with active or convalescent COVID-19.

This chain uses TRBV5-5 with TRBJ2-1; no reliable D call. There are 16 residues in the CDR3. V was trimmed by 0 bases and J by 3 bases, leaving 13 bases between them. CDR1 and CDR2 from the germline V gene are SGHKS and YYEKEE (reference sequence). CDR3 in DNA: TGTGCCAGCAGCTTGGCCGGTGAGCCGCGCTACAATGAGCAGTTCTTC. Residues: CASSLAGEPRYNEQFF.

This chain links TRBV27 with TRBJ2-5, with 10 nucleotides matching TRBD2. CDR3 length equals 14 residues. Germline-derived CDR1 and CDR2 are MNHEY and SMNVEV (reference sequence). The ends lost 7 bases at V and 4 bases at J; junction bases unmatched: 6. CDR3 amino acids: CASTASGRGETQYF. For the CDR3, the DNA is TGTGCCAGCACCGCTAGCGGGAGAGGAGAGACCCAGTACTTC.

The chain employs TRBV7-6 and TRBJ2-3, with TRBD2 identical over 10 bases. The germline V gene encodes CDR1 SGHVS and CDR2 FNYEAQ. CDR3 length: 19 residues. Trimming at V came to 1 base and at J to 3 bases, leaving 13 bases not matched to a gene. This CDR3 is CASSLEGRRRTSGTDTQYF. The CDR3 bases are TGTGCCAGCAGCTTAGAAGGAAGGAGGAGGACTAGCGGTACAGATACGCAGTATTTT. The variable domain in full, with the rest retrieved from reference TRBV7-6 and TRBJ2-3, is GAGVSQSPRYKVTKRGQDVALRCDPISGHVSLYWYRQALGQGPEFLTYFNYEAQQDKSGLPNDRFSAERPEGSISTLTIQRTEQRDSAMYRCASSLEGRRRTSGTDTQYFGPGTRLTVL.

The chain combines TRBV27 with TRBJ2-7; D unclear. Germline CDR1 and CDR2: MNHEY and SMNVEV (reference sequence). Trimming removed 3 bases at V and 2 bases at J, with 8 bases between. CDR3 length: 13 residues. CDR3 amino acids: CASSLSPAYEQYF. The CDR3 region has the DNA TGTGCCAGCAGTTTGTCCCCAGCCTACGAGCAGTACTTC.

J is TRBJ2-5 and V is TRBV29-1, with 10 positions matching TRBD1. The CDR3 runs 16 residues. Germline loops: CDR1 SQVTM, CDR2 ANQGSEA. V lost 4 bases to trimming and J lost 0 bases; unmatched junction nucleotides: 8. The CDR3 DNA sequence: TGCAGCGTTGTCCCCCGGGACAGGGGACACCAAGAGACCCAGTACTTC. It specifies CSVVPRDRGHQETQYF.

V gene TRBV4-1 combines with J gene TRBJ2-1, with 12 positions matching TRBD2. Per the germline V gene, CDR1 is MGHRA and CDR2 is YSYEKL. V gave up 2 bases and J gave up 8 bases; unmatched junction bases: 4. The CDR3 covers 15 residues. CDR3 protein: CASSQMTSGGYEQFF. The CDR3 coding sequence is TGCGCCAGCAGCCAAATGACTAGCGGGGGATATGAGCAGTTCTTC.

The V gene is TRBV5-1, the J gene TRBJ2-6; a weak D match, TRBD1 (5 bases). Germline loops: CDR1 SGHRS, CDR2 YFSETQ. This CDR3 comprises 14 residues. Trimming removed 7 bases at V and 0 bases at J, with 8 bases between. DNA for the CDR3: TGCGCCAGCGCTGACAGCTCTGGGGCCAACGTCCTGACTTTC. As protein: CASADSSGANVLTF. Based on the CDR3 plus reference TRBV5-1 and TRBJ2-6, the full variable domain is KAGVTQTPRYLIKTRGQQVTLSCSPISGHRSVSWYQQTPGQGLQFLFEYFSETQRNKGNFPGRFSGRQFSNSRSEMNVSTLELGDSALYLCASADSSGANVLTFGAGSRLTVL.

This sequence joins TRBV27 and TRBJ1-2; TRBD1 might be the D (6 bases). Trimming left V 5 bases short and J 5 bases short, with 12 bases between. From germline, CDR1 is MNHEY and CDR2 SMNVEV (reference sequence). This CDR3 is built from 13 residues. CDR3 DNA: TGTGCCAGCAGTAACAGGGATTTGTATGGCTACACCTTC. It yields the protein CASSNRDLYGYTF.

The gene calls are TRBV11-2 and TRBJ2-5; a possible D gene is TRBD1 (5 bases). Germline V CDR1 and CDR2: SGHAT, FQNNGV. This CDR3 has 15 residues. Trimming pared 5 bases from V and 7 bases from J, leaving 20 bases between. For the CDR3, the DNA is TGTGCCAGCAGCCCCCAGACAGTGGCGAAGGGGACCCAGTACTTC. This translates into CASSPQTVAKGTQYF.

V gene TRBV19 combines with J gene TRBJ2-1, with 8 bases lining up with TRBD2. The CDR3 is 16 amino acids. J gave up 0 bases and V 1 base, and 2 bases lay outside the gene matches. Per germline, CDR1 LNHDA and CDR2 SQIVND (reference sequence). CDR3 sequence reads: CASSIGSGSSYNEQFF. Here the CDR3 DNA reads TGTGCCAGTAGTATAGGGAGCGGGAGCTCCTACAATGAGCAGTTCTTC.

The CDR3 reads CASSQTGTGGQNTGELFF. The CDR3 nucleotides are TGCGCCAGCAGCCAAACCGGGACAGGGGGCCAGAACACCGGGGAGCTGTTTTTT. The gene calls are TRBV4-1 and TRBJ2-2, with TRBD1 matching 12 bases. The germline V gene encodes CDR1 MGHRA and CDR2 YSYEKL. CDR3 length: 18 amino acids. V was pared by 2 bases and J by 1 base, with 5 bases of the junction left unmatched.

CDR3 in DNA: TGTGCCACCAGTGATGCCCGCGGAGCGGGGGGAACGCAGTATTTT. It encodes CATSDARGAGGTQYF. The rearrangement links TRBV24-1 to TRBJ2-3; TRBD2 agrees at 9 bases. This CDR3 is built from 15 residues. V was clipped by 3 bases and J by 9 bases; unmatched bases: 9. The germline V gene encodes CDR1 KGHDR and CDR2 SFDVKD.

The chain links TRBV14 to TRBJ2-7, with 15 bases aligning to TRBD2. The ends lost 3 bases at V and 6 bases at J; junction bases unmatched: 3. Looked up from germline, CDR1 is SGHDN and CDR2 is FVKESK. The CDR3 sequence is 15 residues long. The CDR3 DNA is TGTGCCAGCAGCCAGGGACTAGCGGGAGGCATCGAGCAGTACTTC. This encodes CASSQGLAGGIEQYF. Full variable domain (remainder filled in from reference TRBV14 and TRBJ2-7): EAGVTQFPSHSVIEKGQTVTLRCDPISGHDNLYWYRRVMGKEIKFLLHFVKESKQDESGMPNNRFLAERTGGTYSTLKVQPAELEDSGVYFCASSQGLAGGIEQYFGPGTRLTVT.

The V call is TRBV10-3, the J call TRBJ1-3, with D tentatively TRBD1 (6 bases). Trimming cost V 10 bases and J 0 bases, with 16 bases left between them. The germline V gene encodes CDR1 ENHRY and CDR2 SYGVKD. CDR3 length: 15 residues. The CDR3 DNA reads TGTGCCAGCAAGCGGGGGCCGTTCTCTGGAAACACCATATATTTT. Translating it yields CASKRGPFSGNTIYF.

The chain recombines TRBV7-2 with TRBJ2-2; 7 bases agree with TRBD2. The germline V gene encodes CDR1 SGHTA and CDR2 FQGNSA. This CDR3 is built from 14 residues. V trimming: 5 bases; J trimming: 2 bases; junction bases outside the gene matches: 2. CDR3: CASSRDYNTGELFF. Here the CDR3 DNA reads TGTGCCAGCAGCCGGGACTATAACACCGGGGAGCTGTTTTTT.

The CDR3 loop reads CASSPIAGASTDTQYF. The DNA for the CDR3 is TGTGCCAGCAGCCCGATAGCGGGAGCGAGCACAGATACGCAGTATTTT. This chain joins TRBV7-6 and TRBJ2-3, with 9 bases fitting TRBD2. CDR1 and CDR2 from the germline V gene are SGHVS and FNYEAQ. The CDR3 covers 16 residues. J was trimmed by 0 bases and V by 5 bases; bases with no gene match: 6.

This clone was found once. CDR3: CASSLNRGIGAGELFF. In DNA form, the CDR3 reads TGTGCCAGCAGCTTAAACCGGGGGATAGGGGCCGGGGAGCTGTTTTTT. This chain connects TRBV7-2 to TRBJ2-2; D perhaps matches TRBD2 (6 bases). The CDR3 runs to 16 residues. CDR1 SGHTA and CDR2 FQGNSA come from the germline V gene. Trimming shortened V by 2 bases and J by 6 bases, and 16 bases separated the two germline ends. The whole variable domain, filled in from reference TRBV7-2 and TRBJ2-2, reads GAGVSQSPSNKVTEKGKDVELRCDPISGHTALYWYRQSLGQGLEFLIYFQGNSAPDKSGLPSDRFSAERTGGSVSTLTIQRTQQEDSAVYLCASSLNRGIGAGELFFGEGSRLTVL.

The chain carries TRBV6-2 or TRBV6-3 and TRBJ1-1; D not resolved. Trimming took 0 bases from V and 8 from J, leaving 10 bases between them. The CDR3 totals 13 residues. Germline V gives CDR1 MNHEY, CDR2 SVGEGT. In DNA form, the CDR3 reads TGTGCCAGCAGTTACTCTGTGGCGGGAGAAGCTTTCTTT. Protein product: CASSYSVAGEAFF.

The CDR3 protein is CASSLWEVEQFF. Written as DNA, the CDR3 is TGTGCCAGCAGCCTTTGGGAGGTTGAGCAGTTCTTC. The chain carries TRBV7-9 and TRBJ2-1, with a weak D call TRBD2 (6 bases). V dropped 5 bases and J dropped 9 bases, with 11 bases sitting between them. This CDR3 comprises 12 residues. Germline lookup yields CDR1 SEHNR and CDR2 FQNEAQ (reference sequence). Supplemented by reference TRBV7-9 and TRBJ2-1, the full variable domain reads DTGVSQNPRHKITKRGQNVTFRCDPISEHNRLYWYRQTLGQGPEFLTYFQNEAQLEKSRLLSDRFSAERPKGSFSTLEIQRTEQGDSAMYLCASSLWEVEQFFGPGTRLTVL.

The chain has TRBV5-4 and TRBJ1-1; the match to TRBD1 covers 10 bases. The CDR3 runs to 15 residues. Germline V lookup: CDR1 SGHNT, CDR2 YYREEE (reference sequence). Trimming took 4 bases from V and 2 from J; bases not matched to a gene: 5. As DNA, the CDR3 is TGTGCCAGCAGCGGCCGGGACAGGGGTAACACTGAAGCTTTCTTT. Translation: CASSGRDRGNTEAFF.